These 29 T cell receptor beta chains share one sample of origin, sequenced in a study of T-cell memory formation after mild COVID-19. MiXCR, applied by TCRdb to the 5' RACE reads, yields one record per CDR3 protein. The repertoire holds about 390,000 distinct CDR3 sequences, about 15% seen once, with about 22% in the top ten. Sequencing input: PBMCs or a T cell subset sorted from them (not recorded which). The receptors here all came from a man aged 18 to 30 who had mild COVID-19 (a few samples of this study predate the infection). Cell type and time point are not known.

V is TRBV6-5 and J is TRBJ2-5; 8 nucleotides match TRBD1. The CDR3 has 13 residues. J gave up 5 bases and V 6 bases, and 5 bases lay outside the gene matches. The germline gives CDR1 MNHEY, CDR2 SVGAGI. The CDR3 region has the DNA TGTGCCAGCAGACCAGGGGGCTGGGAGACCCAGTACTTC. This gives the protein CASRPGGWETQYF.

A few counts support this clonotype. V gene TRBV7-9 combines with J gene TRBJ1-6; D is unresolved. The CDR3 extends over 13 amino acids. V was cut by 4 bases and J by 10 bases, with 11 bases left in between. Germline V gene sequence: CDR1 SEHNR, CDR2 FQNEAQ (reference sequence). The chain's CDR3 is CASSSVGRSPLHF. In DNA, the CDR3 is TGTGCCAGCAGCTCCGTAGGCCGGTCACCCCTCCACTTT.

The chain couples TRBV20-1 to TRBJ2-2, with no clear D. Germline V CDR1 and CDR2: DFQATT, SNEGSKA (reference sequence). CDR3 length equals 14 residues. V was shortened by 0 bases and J by 3 bases, with 8 bases between the two germline ends. The CDR3 DNA reads TGCAGTGCTAGAGATTCCCCGTACACCGGGGAGCTGTTTTTT. It is translated as CSARDSPYTGELFF.

This clonotype was detected many times. The chain couples TRBV20-1 to TRBJ1-1; D uncertain. Germline V gives CDR1 DFQATT, CDR2 SNEGSKA (reference sequence). Trimming removed 1 base at V and 5 bases at J, with 14 bases between. The CDR3 is 14 residues long. In DNA, the CDR3 is TGCAGTGCTAGAGGGGCGGCCCCGGGGACTGAAGCTTTCTTT. Residues: CSARGAAPGTEAFF.

This sequence joins TRBV7-2 and TRBJ1-5; D is ambiguous. Trimming removed 8 bases at V and 4 bases at J, with 9 bases between. CDR3 length equals 12 residues. Germline CDR1 SGHTA, CDR2 FQGNSA. Here the CDR3 DNA reads TGTGCCAGCGGGATATGGAATCAGCCCCAGCATTTT. Its translation: CASGIWNQPQHF. Looking up the rest from reference TRBV7-2 and TRBJ1-5 gives the full variable domain: GAGVSQSPSNKVTEKGKDVELRCDPISGHTALYWYRQSLGQGLEFLIYFQGNSAPDKSGLPSDRFSAERTGGSVSTLTIQRTQQEDSAVYLCASGIWNQPQHFGDGTRLSIL.

This clonotype showed up many times. This chain connects TRBV5-1 to TRBJ2-3; D tentatively reads TRBD1 or TRBD2 (5 bases each). The CDR3 loop spans 14 amino acids. V lost 4 bases, J lost 1 base, and 10 bases lay in between. The germline gives CDR1 SGHRS, CDR2 YFSETQ. The CDR3 loop is CASSTGRGTDTQYF. The CDR3 DNA reads as TGCGCCAGCAGCACGGGACGGGGCACAGATACGCAGTATTTT. The full variable domain, its missing parts supplied by reference TRBV5-1 and TRBJ2-3, is KAGVTQTPRYLIKTRGQQVTLSCSPISGHRSVSWYQQTPGQGLQFLFEYFSETQRNKGNFPGRFSGRQFSNSRSEMNVSTLELGDSALYLCASSTGRGTDTQYFGPGTRLTVL.

This clonotype was observed a handful of times. This rearrangement joins TRBV12-3 or TRBV12-4 to TRBJ2-1; 7 bases are shared with TRBD2. The V and J ends lost 2 bases and 6 bases, in that order; junction bases with no gene match: 4. The CDR3 is made up of 14 amino acids. This CDR3 is CASSLWRERNEQFF. DNA for the CDR3: TGTGCCAGCAGTTTATGGCGGGAGCGCAATGAGCAGTTCTTC.

The chain recombines TRBV28 with TRBJ2-3; D possibly uses TRBD1 or TRBD2 (7 bases each). CDR1 and CDR2 from the germline V gene are MDHEN and SYDVKM. V lost 7 bases and J 1 base, leaving 18 bases between the germline ends. This CDR3 has 16 residues. CDR3 DNA sequence: TGTGCCAGCATGTCAGGGGGGGCGGGGGGCACAGATACGCAGTATTTT. Encoded protein: CASMSGGAGGTDTQYF.

CDR3: CASSLPWTLSYEQYV. The CDR3 DNA sequence: TGTGCCAGCAGCTTGCCTTGGACCTTATCCTACGAGCAGTACGTC. The J gene is TRBJ2-7, the V gene TRBV5-5, with D unclear. V lost 1 base to trimming and J lost 1 base, with 12 bases between them. The CDR3 is 15 amino acids. CDR1 is SGHKS, CDR2 YYEKEE, per germline (reference sequence).

The V gene is TRBV3-1, the J gene TRBJ1-5; D remains unclear. Germline V CDR1 and CDR2: LGHDT, YNNKEL (reference sequence). The ends were cut back, 0 bases at V and 6 bases at J, with 6 bases in the middle. The CDR3 contains 13 residues. The CDR3 DNA follows: TGTGCCAGCAGCCAAGATCCAGTTCAGCCCCAGCATTTT. Amino acids: CASSQDPVQPQHF.

This chain links TRBV7-2 with TRBJ2-7; the D gene is possibly TRBD2 (5 bases). The V gene lost 3 bases and the J gene lost 6 bases, with 12 bases spanning the gap. The CDR3 contains 13 residues. Germline V gives CDR1 SGHTA, CDR2 FQGNSA. Written as DNA, the CDR3 is TGTGCCAGCAGCTTTTCCCCGGACTTCGAGCAGTACGTC. Protein product: CASSFSPDFEQYV.

The DNA for the CDR3 is TGTGCCAGCAGCGTAGGTTTAGCGGGGGGGCAAGGCGAGCAGTTCTTC. The encoded protein is CASSVGLAGGQGEQFF. The chain carries TRBV9 and TRBJ2-1, with 11 positions matching TRBD2. Germline values: CDR1 SGDLS, CDR2 YYNGEE. CDR3 length equals 16 residues. The ends lost 0 bases at V and 10 bases at J; junction bases unmatched: 9.

This clonotype occurred many times. The chain links TRBV4-2 to TRBJ2-3; unclear D gene. The germline gives CDR1 LGHNA, CDR2 YNFKEQ. This CDR3 has 13 residues. The V end lost 0 bases, the J end lost 2 bases, and 3 bases lay between the germline ends. In DNA form, the CDR3 reads TGTGCCAGCAGCCAAGACGACACAGATACGCAGTATTTT. Its translation is CASSQDDTDTQYF.

This chain joins TRBV29-1 and TRBJ2-4, with 8 positions matching TRBD1. This CDR3 is built from 14 residues. Germline values: CDR1 SQVTM, CDR2 ANQGSEA. Trimming cost V 4 bases and J 6 bases; bases outside gene matches: 8. CDR3 in amino acids: CSVVGRGQGNIQYF. The DNA of the CDR3 is TGCAGCGTTGTTGGCAGGGGGCAGGGAAACATTCAGTACTTC. Drawing the rest from reference TRBV29-1 and TRBJ2-4, the complete variable domain is SAVISQKPSRDICQRGTSLTIQCQVDSQVTMMFWYRQQPGQSLTLIATANQGSEATYESGFVIDKFPISRPNLTFSTLTVSNMSPEDSSIYLCSVVGRGQGNIQYFGAGTRLSVL.

The chain is built from TRBV5-1 and TRBJ2-3, with no clear D. CDR1 is SGHRS, CDR2 YFSETQ, per germline. CDR3 length equals 15 residues. V lost 7 bases and J lost 0, with 15 bases in between. CDR3 nucleotides: TGCGCCAGCCTTTCCGTGGATCCGAGCACAGATACGCAGTATTTT. Its protein is CASLSVDPSTDTQYF.

This clonotype has ten or more counts. The chain joins TRBV5-4 to TRBJ1-6, with D uncertain. This CDR3 is built from 12 residues. The V and J ends lost 2 bases and 8 bases respectively, with 5 bases between them. Germline values: CDR1 SGHNT, CDR2 YYREEE (reference sequence). The CDR3 here is CASSFSDSPLHF. CDR3 sequence (DNA): TGTGCCAGCAGCTTTTCGGATTCACCCCTCCACTTT.

The chain recombines TRBV7-2 with TRBJ2-5; 9 nucleotides match TRBD2. CDR3 length equals 15 residues. Germline values: CDR1 SGHTA, CDR2 FQGNSA. V lost 5 bases and J lost 0; bases outside the gene matches: 4. CDR3: CASSPGLANQETQYF. The CDR3 nucleotides are TGTGCCAGCAGCCCCGGACTAGCGAACCAAGAGACCCAGTACTTC.

The V gene is TRBV21-1, the J gene TRBJ1-4; TRBD1 is the table's D call, not checked against the DNA. TRBV21-1 corresponds to a pseudogene. The CDR3 covers 18 residues. CDR3 sequence (DNA): TGTGCCAGCAGCAAAGAGGACAGGCACCCTGCAACTAATGAAAAACTGTTTTTT. The encoded protein is CASSKEDRHPATNEKLFF.

CDR3 region: CASSQDLSRGNQPQHF. The CDR3 nucleotides are TGTGCCAGCAGCCAAGATTTAAGCCGGGGCAATCAGCCCCAGCATTTT. This sequence joins TRBV3-1 and TRBJ1-5; D is unclear. Germline CDR1 is LGHDT and CDR2 is YNNKEL (reference sequence). This CDR3 is 16 amino acids long. The V and J ends lost 0 bases and 2 bases respectively, with 11 bases between them. The complete variable domain, with remaining parts taken from reference TRBV3-1 and TRBJ1-5, reads DTAVSQTPKYLVTQMGNDKSIKCEQNLGHDTMYWYKQDSKKFLKIMFSYNNKELIINETVPNRFSPKSPDKAHLNLHINSLELGDSAVYFCASSQDLSRGNQPQHFGDGTRLSIL.

This clonotype was seen only a few times. The chain uses TRBV20-1 and TRBJ1-1, with D perhaps matching TRBD1 (6 bases). This CDR3 is built from 15 residues. V gave up 4 bases and J gave up 14 bases, with 29 bases separating them. The germline gives CDR1 DFQATT, CDR2 SNEGSKA (reference sequence). CDR3 amino acids: CSAKTRDNIPKWCFF. The DNA of the CDR3 is TGCAGTGCTAAGACCCGGGACAATATCCCGAAATGGTGCTTCTTT.

The table lists this clonotype with a few counts. The V call is TRBV4-1, the J call TRBJ1-5, with D possibly matching TRBD1 (5 bases). This CDR3 is 15 amino acids long. V was shortened by 0 bases and J by 5 bases, with 11 bases between the two germline ends. Germline loops: CDR1 MGHRA, CDR2 YSYEKL. CDR3 in amino acids: CASSQDATDDQPQHF. The CDR3 DNA reads as TGCGCCAGCAGCCAAGATGCGACAGACGATCAGCCCCAGCATTTT.

This clonotype was observed a handful of times. Here the CDR3 reads CASSYLRTGYNEQFF. CDR3 nucleotides: TGTGCCAGCAGTTATCTACGGACAGGCTACAATGAGCAGTTCTTC. The genes are TRBV6-5 and TRBJ2-1, with TRBD1 matching 7 bases. Germline CDR1 and CDR2: MNHEY and SVGAGI. V shed 3 bases and J 3 bases; nucleotides not matched to a gene: 5. The CDR3 has 15 residues.

The sample holds many counts of this clonotype. The rearrangement uses TRBV7-2 and TRBJ2-3; 9 nucleotides align to TRBD2. J lost 4 bases, V lost 5 bases, and 4 bases had no gene match. This CDR3 region has 14 residues. Germline V gene data show CDR1 as SGHTA and CDR2 as FQGNSA. CDR3 sequence reads: CASSPGLAADTQYF. The CDR3 DNA reads TGTGCCAGCAGCCCGGGACTAGCAGCAGATACGCAGTATTTT.

The V call is TRBV27, the J call TRBJ2-7, with TRBD1 matching over 11 bases. Germline trimming cut 6 bases from V and 7 bases from J; bases unmatched to any gene: 14. The germline V gene encodes CDR1 MNHEY and CDR2 SMNVEV (reference sequence). The CDR3 covers 16 residues. The CDR3: CASSGLWGQGGREQYF. CDR3 DNA sequence: TGTGCCAGCAGCGGTTTGTGGGGACAGGGGGGTAGGGAGCAGTACTTC.

The chain uses TRBV7-9 and TRBJ2-5; D perhaps matches TRBD1 (5 bases). Looked up from germline, CDR1 is SEHNR and CDR2 is FQNEAQ (reference sequence). CDR3 size: 14 residues. Between the trimmed V and J ends, which lost 4 bases and 0 bases, there was a span of 9 bases. This CDR3 is CASSSPRDQETQYF. The CDR3 nucleotides are TGTGCCAGCAGCTCCCCCAGGGACCAAGAGACCCAGTACTTC. The whole variable domain, remainder taken from reference TRBV7-9 and TRBJ2-5, is DTGVSQNPRHKITKRGQNVTFRCDPISEHNRLYWYRQTLGQGPEFLTYFQNEAQLEKSRLLSDRFSAERPKGSFSTLEIQRTEQGDSAMYLCASSSPRDQETQYFGPGTRLLVL.

The chain joins TRBV9 to TRBJ1-5; 11 bases fit TRBD1. The CDR3 has 17 residues. J lost 3 bases, V lost 2 bases, and 7 bases had no gene match. Germline-derived CDR1 and CDR2 are SGDLS and YYNGEE. In nucleotides, the CDR3 is TGTGCCAGCAGCGTCCGCCGGGACAGGGGGTTCAATCAGCCCCAGCATTTT. It specifies CASSVRRDRGFNQPQHF. The full variable domain, with the rest looked up from reference TRBV9 and TRBJ1-5, is DSGVTQTPKHLITATGQRVTLRCSPRSGDLSVYWYQQSLDQGLQFLIQYYNGEERAKGNILERFSAQQFPDLHSELNLSSLELGDSALYFCASSVRRDRGFNQPQHFGDGTRLSIL.

Written as DNA, the CDR3 is TGTGCCAGCGCGATGCATGGGGCCGGGGAGCTGTTTTTT. Amino acid sequence: CASAMHGAGELFF. The chain employs TRBV7-3 and TRBJ2-2, with D unresolved. CDR1 SGHTA and CDR2 FQGTGA come from the germline V gene. This CDR3 has 13 amino acids. The germline V and J ends were trimmed by 8 bases and 6 bases, with 13 bases remaining between them.

In its sample, this clonotype was seen a few times. The genes are TRBV4-3 and TRBJ2-6, with D unclear. Per the germline V gene, CDR1 is LGHNA and CDR2 is YSLEER. This CDR3 region has 17 residues. Trimming took 1 base from V and 2 from J, leaving 12 bases between them. This CDR3 reads CASSQVVPGAGANVLTF. The DNA for the CDR3 is TGCGCCAGCAGCCAAGTCGTACCTGGGGCTGGGGCCAACGTCCTGACTTTC.

This clonotype was counted between two and nine times. The V call is TRBV20-1, the J call TRBJ2-7; 9 positions match TRBD2. The CDR3 runs 12 residues. Germline V gene sequence: CDR1 DFQATT, CDR2 SNEGSKA (reference sequence). The V and J ends lost 6 bases and 3 bases, in that order; junction bases with no gene match: 3. CDR3 sequence: CSAPTSGYEQYF. The CDR3 nucleotides are TGCAGTGCCCCGACTAGCGGCTACGAGCAGTACTTC.